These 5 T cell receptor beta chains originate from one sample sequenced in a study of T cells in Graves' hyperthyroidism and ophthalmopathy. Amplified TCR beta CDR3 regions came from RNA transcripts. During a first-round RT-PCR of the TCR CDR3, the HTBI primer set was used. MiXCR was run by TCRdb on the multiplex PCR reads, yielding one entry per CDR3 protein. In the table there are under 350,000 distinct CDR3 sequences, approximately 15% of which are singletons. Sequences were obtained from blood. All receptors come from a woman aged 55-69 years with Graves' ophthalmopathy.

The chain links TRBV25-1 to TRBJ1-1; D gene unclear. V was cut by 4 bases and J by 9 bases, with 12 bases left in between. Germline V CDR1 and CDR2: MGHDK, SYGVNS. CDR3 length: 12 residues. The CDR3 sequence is CASSGTDGKAFF. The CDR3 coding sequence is TGTGCCAGCAGTGGGACCGACGGAAAAGCTTTCTTT.

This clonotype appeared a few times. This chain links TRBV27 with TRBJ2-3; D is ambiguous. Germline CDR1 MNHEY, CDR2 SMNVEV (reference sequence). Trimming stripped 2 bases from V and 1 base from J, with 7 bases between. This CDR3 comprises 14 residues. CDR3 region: CASSLMWGTDTQYF. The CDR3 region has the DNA TGTGCCAGCAGTTTAATGTGGGGCACAGATACGCAGTATTTT.

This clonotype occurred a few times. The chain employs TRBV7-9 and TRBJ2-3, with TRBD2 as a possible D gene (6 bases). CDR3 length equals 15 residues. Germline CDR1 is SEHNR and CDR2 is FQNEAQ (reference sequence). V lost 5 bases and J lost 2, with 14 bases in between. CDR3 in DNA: TGTGCCAGCAGCGCCCGGGACTCCTACACAGATACGCAGTATTTT. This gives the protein CASSARDSYTDTQYF.

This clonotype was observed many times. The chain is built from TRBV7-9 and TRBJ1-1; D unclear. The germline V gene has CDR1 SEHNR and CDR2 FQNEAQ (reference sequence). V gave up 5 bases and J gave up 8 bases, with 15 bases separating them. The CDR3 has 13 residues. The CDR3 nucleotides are TGTGCCAGCAGCCTAGTTAGGAAGATAGAAGCTTTCTTT. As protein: CASSLVRKIEAFF.

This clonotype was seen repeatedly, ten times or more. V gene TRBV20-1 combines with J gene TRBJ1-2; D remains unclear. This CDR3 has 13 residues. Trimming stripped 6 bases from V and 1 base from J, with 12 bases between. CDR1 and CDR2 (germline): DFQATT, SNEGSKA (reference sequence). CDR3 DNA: TGCAGTGCGAAGCGACGTGGTAACTATGGCTACACCTTC. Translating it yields CSAKRRGNYGYTF.